One sample yielded the 4 T cell receptor beta chains listed below, sequenced in a study of lung T cells in sarcoidosis with Löfgren's syndrome. TCRdb re-analysed the reads in MiXCR, keeping a single row per CDR3 protein. The sample has roughly 63,000 distinct CDR3 sequences; approximately 22% are singletons. Sequenced: CD4+ T cells from PBMCs. The receptors were sampled from a human donor with sarcoidosis (Löfgren's syndrome or another form), or a control subject (not recorded which).

This clonotype showed up many times. This chain joins TRBV15 and TRBJ2-1; perhaps D is TRBD1 or TRBD2 (5 bases each). Trimming left V 2 bases short and J 7 bases short, with 15 bases between. The germline CDR1 and CDR2 sequences are LNHNV and YYDKDF (reference sequence). The CDR3 is 15 residues long. The CDR3 is CATSRPGLGENEQFF. CDR3 DNA sequence: TGTGCCACCAGCAGACCGGGATTAGGGGAAAATGAGCAGTTCTTC.

This clonotype appeared a few times. The chain combines TRBV29-1 with TRBJ1-2; 7 bases are a match to TRBD1. V was pared by 6 bases and J by 6 bases, with 7 bases of the junction left unmatched. The CDR3 length is 12 residues. CDR1 and CDR2 from the germline V gene are SQVTM and ANQGSEA. In nucleotides, the CDR3 is TGCAGCGTGGACAGGAGGGGGGATGGCTACACCTTC. Translated: CSVDRRGDGYTF.

The table lists this clonotype with many counts. The rearrangement joins TRBV28 to TRBJ2-1, with 9 bases that match TRBD2. The germline V gene has CDR1 MDHEN and CDR2 SYDVKM. The V and J ends lost 6 bases and 11 bases, in that order; junction bases with no gene match: 5. The CDR3 covers 12 residues. The CDR3 here is CASRESGGKQFF. The CDR3 DNA is TGTGCCAGCAGAGAGAGCGGGGGGAAGCAGTTCTTC.

This clonotype was recorded many times. This chain uses TRBV6-2 or TRBV6-3 with TRBJ1-1; D ambiguous. From germline, CDR1 is MNHEY and CDR2 SVGEGT. The CDR3 is 15 residues long. The V end was cut by 2 bases, the J end by 2 bases, with 12 bases between. This chain's CDR3 is CASSYSPAENTEAFF. Here the CDR3 DNA reads TGTGCCAGCAGTTACAGTCCGGCGGAAAACACTGAAGCTTTCTTT.